This TCR beta chain came from a study of T cell responses to AZD1222 COVID-19 vaccine (dated by TCRdb to about 2021). About the study as a whole: AZD1222 recipients whose second dose came at about 4 weeks and those whose second dose came at about 12 weeks were combined into one group, since spike-specific TCR depth and breadth did not differ between the two schedules. Trial participants were enrolled by age into 18-55, 56-69 and 70-plus year subgroups, with about 150, 28 and 57 TCR-sequenced participants respectively. A total of about 230 trial participants underwent TCR sequencing, of whom 207 received two doses of AZD1222 and around 25 received two doses of the MenACWY control vaccine.

Taken from cysteine to phenylalanine, the CDR3 has 12 residues. Only CDR3 DNA remains: 36 bases, in frame from the first base. The germline V gene encodes CDR1 SQVTM and CDR2 ANQGSEA. The junction carries 13 bases between V and J, which are trimmed by 8 bases and 4 bases respectively. The CDR3 regions of human TCRbeta chains were analyzed by immunosequencing. The study's processing was this. Repertoire TCRs were matched against a reference library of SARS-CoV-2-specific TCRs generated with the MIRA antigen-specificity platform. Breadth meant the fraction of unique TCRs that were SARS-CoV-2-associated, whereas depth meant the fraction of total T cells that were SARS-CoV-2-associated. Each spike-specific TCR was assigned to its reactive spike region and to a CD4 or CD8 class using the MIRA data. Log10-transformed breadth and depth values were compared by one-way ANOVA with Sidak's multiple comparisons tests. Here the immuneACCESS table is served through TCRdb, limited to in-frame sequences with V and J called. Missing clones are a known gap in these copies; in checked studies unresolved V genes cover under half, and the rest lacks a known reason. V and J calls and clone size follow that table, whereas D and trimming were derived from the DNA. In all, the sample holds some 160,000 clones, and about nine tenths of those were seen once. Around 5.5% of the sample goes to the ten largest clones.

Comment on this clone: Its antigen is unknown. Per-nucleotide qualities are absent, and no much larger clonotype sits a single base away.

This specimen's time point label, per the study, means: baseline before first vaccination. The vaccinee samples were drawn from two UK trials, COV001 and COV002, one of which was a single-blind randomized controlled phase 2/3 trial testing AZD1222 (ChAdOx1 nCoV-19) in healthy adults. Trial participant PBMC samples were collected at day 0 and day 28 after the second dose for TCRbeta chain sequencing. The research as a whole found: Conclusions about previously exposed vaccinees are limited, since just a handful of AZD1222 recipients were seropositive for SARS-CoV-2 at baseline. Spike-specific TCR breadth and depth rose significantly after two AZD1222 doses compared with day 0 and with MenACWY recipients. Reportedly, close to half of the unique spike-specific TCRs recognized epitopes lying outside the regions that are mutated in the B.1.351 and B.1.1.7 variants. In the small 56-69-year group, the increase in depth fell short of significance, most likely because of low power. CD4 TCRs associated with the vaccine covered the entire spike protein, and the dominant responses were in regions 160-218 and 743-854. Participants were mostly white British, with more females than males. The authors suggested clonal diversity may have been underestimated. Because no samples from the day 14 peak response were available, repertoires could be characterized only after the peak T cell response.

Specimen: peripheral blood, collected on day 0 of AZD1222 vaccination. This TCR was recovered from an adult in good health. The sequence links TRBV29-1 to TRBJ2-3, with the D gene too uncertain to name. This receptor carries the CDR3 CSSFPLADTQYF. The nucleotides are TGCAGCTCATTTCCCCTGGCAGATACGCAGTATTTT.